Shown below are 18 T cell receptor beta chains from a single sample sequenced in a study of early T cells in non-severe SARS-CoV-2 infection. One entry per CDR3 protein, called by TCRdb with MiXCR from the 5' RACE reads. The sample has around 84,000 distinct CDR3 sequences, about 10% seen once. Material: whole blood, obtained at baseline. The source is an adult who was a healthcare worker with PCR-confirmed SARS-CoV-2 infection or an uninfected control (not recorded which).

This clonotype was seen a handful of times. The V gene is TRBV6-6, the J gene TRBJ1-3; no clear D. V lost 6 bases and J lost 0, with 9 bases in between. The CDR3 runs 14 residues. The germline gives CDR1 MNHNY, CDR2 SVGAGI (reference sequence). CDR3 loop: CASSSRDSGNTIYF. As DNA, the CDR3 is TGTGCCAGCAGCTCCAGAGACTCTGGAAACACCATATATTTT.

This clonotype was observed at least ten times. This chain links TRBV9 with TRBJ2-1; 8 nucleotides match TRBD2. CDR3 length equals 15 residues. Germline V CDR1 and CDR2: SGDLS, YYNGEE. With 4 bases clipped from V and 4 bases from J, the junction kept 7 bases outside the gene matches. The DNA for the CDR3 is TGTGCCAGCAGCAACCGACTAGCGCCTTACAATGAGCAGTTCTTC. Protein product: CASSNRLAPYNEQFF.

The table lists this clonotype with many counts. The chain links TRBV28 to TRBJ2-7; TRBD2 agrees at 7 bases. Per the germline V gene, CDR1 is MDHEN and CDR2 is SYDVKM. After removal of 3 bases from V and 7 bases from J, the junction contained 6 bases not matched to a gene. This CDR3 is 13 amino acids long. The CDR3 sequence: CASSLGGEREQYF. In DNA, the CDR3 is TGTGCCAGCAGTTTGGGGGGGGAGAGAGAGCAGTACTTC.

This clonotype was seen at least ten times. The rearrangement links TRBV28 to TRBJ2-7, with D possibly called TRBD1 or TRBD2 (7 bases each). Trimming shortened V by 2 bases and J by 2 bases, and 13 bases separated the two germline ends. CDR3 length equals 15 residues. Per the germline V gene, CDR1 is MDHEN and CDR2 is SYDVKM. Here the CDR3 reads CASSLPGGGPYEQYF. CDR3 in DNA: TGTGCCAGCAGTTTACCAGGGGGGGGACCCTACGAGCAGTACTTC.

This clonotype was counted at least ten times. This chain uses TRBV6-1 with TRBJ2-1, with 7 bases matching TRBD1. Germline assignment: CDR1 MNHNS and CDR2 SASEGT. This CDR3 comprises 14 residues. Trimming cost V 10 bases and J 7 bases; bases outside gene matches: 13. The CDR3 DNA follows: TGTGCCACCGAACCCATGGGACAGTCTAATGAGCAGTTCTTC. This encodes CATEPMGQSNEQFF.

The table lists this clonotype with a few counts. The rearrangement links TRBV9 to TRBJ2-3; 13 nucleotides match TRBD2. Trimming cost V 5 bases and J 2 bases; bases outside gene matches: 5. The CDR3 is 16 amino acids. Per germline, CDR1 SGDLS and CDR2 YYNGEE. CDR3 nucleotide sequence: TGTGCCAGCAGTCTTACTAGCGGGAGGGCCACAGATACGCAGTATTTT. It yields the protein CASSLTSGRATDTQYF.

This sequence joins TRBV12-3 or TRBV12-4 and TRBJ2-1; D not certain. Trimming took off 7 bases at V and 5 bases at J, with 9 bases between the two ends. The length of the CDR3 is 12 residues. Here the CDR3 reads CASTAGDNEQFF. The CDR3 nucleotides read TGTGCCAGCACCGCCGGAGACAATGAGCAGTTCTTC.

This clonotype was detected many times. The chain is built from TRBV9 and TRBJ2-1, with 7 bases matching TRBD2. Germline V CDR1 and CDR2: SGDLS, YYNGEE. Trimming removed 2 bases from V and 8 bases from J; junction bases left unmatched: 10. This CDR3 comprises 15 residues. For the CDR3, the DNA is TGTGCCAGCAGCGTTGCGGGAGCACCGGCCCATGAGCAGTTCTTC. This codes for CASSVAGAPAHEQFF.

This clonotype has just a few counts. This chain connects TRBV28 to TRBJ2-4, with D unresolved. This CDR3 has 17 amino acids. V was cut by 6 bases and J by 0 bases, with 18 bases left in between. CDR1 and CDR2 (germline): MDHEN, SYDVKM. CDR3 in amino acids: CASSSPGSPLAKNIQYF. CDR3 nucleotide sequence: TGTGCCAGCAGCTCCCCGGGCTCACCCCTAGCCAAAAACATTCAGTACTTC. Using reference TRBV28 and TRBJ2-4 for the parts outside the CDR3, the full variable domain is DVKVTQSSRYLVKRTGEKVFLECVQDMDHENMFWYRQDPGLGLRLIYFSYDVKMKEKGDIPEGYSVSREKKERFSLILESASTNQTSMYLCASSSPGSPLAKNIQYFGAGTRLSVL.

The chain is built from TRBV20-1 and TRBJ2-1; D not certain. The CDR3 spans 14 residues. V was cut by 5 bases and J by 0 bases, with 11 bases left in between. Germline V gene data show CDR1 as DFQATT and CDR2 as SNEGSKA (reference sequence). CDR3 bases: TGCAGTGCTCTGACTCCGAGCTCCTACAATGAGCAGTTCTTC. Encoded protein: CSALTPSSYNEQFF.

This chain uses TRBV27 with TRBJ2-2, with 10 bases that match TRBD1. V lost 5 bases to trimming and J lost 5 bases; unmatched junction nucleotides: 5. Germline V lookup: CDR1 MNHEY, CDR2 SMNVEV (reference sequence). The CDR3 spans 15 residues. The CDR3 is CASSLGQGVTGELFF. As DNA, the CDR3 is TGTGCCAGCAGTCTAGGACAGGGGGTAACCGGGGAGCTGTTTTTT.

In this sample, this clonotype turned up a few times. The V gene is TRBV10-3, the J gene TRBJ2-3; 9 positions agree with TRBD2. This CDR3 region has 15 residues. J lost 2 bases, V lost 4 bases, and 4 bases had no gene match. CDR1 ENHRY and CDR2 SYGVKD come from the germline V gene. This chain's CDR3 is CAISGGLALTDTQYF. As DNA, the CDR3 is TGTGCCATCAGTGGGGGACTAGCCCTCACAGATACGCAGTATTTT.

This clonotype was detected many times. The rearrangement uses TRBV12-3 or TRBV12-4 and TRBJ1-2; 7 bases agree with TRBD1. J gave up 8 bases and V 5 bases, and 2 bases lay outside the gene matches. The CDR3 extends over 11 amino acids. CDR3 in DNA: TGTGCCAGCAGTCAACAGGGGGGCTACACCTTC. Translation: CASSQQGGYTF.

This sequence joins TRBV12-3 or TRBV12-4 and TRBJ2-7, with 7 bases lining up with TRBD1. CDR3 length: 13 amino acids. Trimming took 6 bases from V and 0 from J; bases not matched to a gene: 2. The CDR3 coding sequence is TGTGCCAGCAGGGACAGGAGCTCCTACGAGCAGTACTTC. Protein: CASRDRSSYEQYF.

This clonotype was seen repeatedly, ten times or more. The rearrangement links TRBV10-3 to TRBJ2-5; 9 bases line up with TRBD2. CDR1 is ENHRY and CDR2 is SYGVKD in the germline V gene. With V trimmed by 3 bases and J by 5 bases, 10 bases remained unmatched. This CDR3 has 16 residues. The CDR3: CAISDPSGTSSETQYF. In nucleotides, the CDR3 is TGTGCCATCAGTGATCCATCCGGGACTAGCAGCGAGACCCAGTACTTC.

This clonotype showed up just a few times. CDR3: CASSLGPPVGETQYF. In DNA, the CDR3 is TGTGCCAGCAGCTTAGGGCCCCCGGTAGGAGAGACCCAGTACTTC. The chain has TRBV7-2 and TRBJ2-5, with no clear D. V shed 1 base and J shed 4 bases, with 13 bases lying between them. This CDR3 contains 15 residues. Germline values: CDR1 SGHTA, CDR2 FQGNSA.

This clonotype was counted at least ten times. The rearrangement joins TRBV28 to TRBJ2-1, with a weak D call TRBD2 (6 bases). Germline assignment: CDR1 MDHEN and CDR2 SYDVKM. Trimming took 8 bases from V and 2 from J, leaving 10 bases between them. This CDR3 contains 13 residues. The CDR3 loop is CASGPGAYNEQFF. The CDR3, as DNA: TGTGCCAGCGGGCCGGGGGCCTACAATGAGCAGTTCTTC.

The chain combines TRBV28 with TRBJ2-6, with D tentatively TRBD2 (5 bases). The CDR3 covers 17 residues. Trimming removed 3 bases from V and 0 bases from J, with 12 bases in between. From germline, CDR1 is MDHEN and CDR2 SYDVKM. For the CDR3, the DNA is TGTGCCAGCAGTTTCTTCCTAGCCCGCTCTGGGGCCAACGTCCTGACTTTC. This codes for CASSFFLARSGANVLTF.